These 6 T cell receptor beta chains were sequenced from one sample in a study of cytomegalovirus exposure and HLA in healthy donors. This PCR relied on a set of 60 Vbeta primers and 13 Jbeta primers. Measured with immunoSEQ multiplex PCR; TCRdb has only the in-frame clones, and not every one. This table has roughly 150,000 clones, more than 7.5% appearing once. The sequencing input was PBMCs. These receptors were taken from a man in his fifties or sixties in good health and CMV-seronegative.

V gene TRBV5-1 combines with J gene TRBJ2-6; TRBD2 matches 13 bases. CDR1 and CDR2 (germline): SGHRS, YFSETQ. The V segment lost 5 bases and the J segment 4 bases; nucleotides outside the gene matches: 9. The CDR3 is made up of 18 amino acids. In DNA form, the CDR3 reads TGCGCCAGCAGACCGGAGGGACTAGCGGGAACGGGGGCCAACGTCCTGACTTTC. Protein: CASRPEGLAGTGANVLTF.

A few counts support this clone. The CDR3 protein is CASRWERTGELFF. As DNA, the CDR3 is TGCGCCAGCAGGTGGGAGCGAACCGGGGAGCTGTTTTTT. The rearrangement joins TRBV5-1 to TRBJ2-2; D may be TRBD2 (5 bases). Per the germline V gene, CDR1 is SGHRS and CDR2 is YFSETQ. This CDR3 contains 13 residues. The V end lost 5 bases, the J end lost 5 bases, and 10 bases lay between the germline ends. Full variable domain (outside the CDR3, taken from reference TRBV5-1 and TRBJ2-2): KAGVTQTPRYLIKTRGQQVTLSCSPISGHRSVSWYQQTPGQGLQFLFEYFSETQRNKGNFPGRFSGRQFSNSRSEMNVSTLELGDSALYLCASRWERTGELFFGEGSRLTVL.

Only a few counts were recorded for this clone. The rearrangement uses TRBV5-1 and TRBJ2-7, with 7 bases that match TRBD1. This CDR3 region has 12 residues. V shed 3 bases and J 5 bases; nucleotides not matched to a gene: 2. Germline V gene lookup returns CDR1 SGHRS and CDR2 YFSETQ. CDR3 coding DNA: TGCGCCAGCAGCTCCGACAGGGACGAGCAGTACTTC. This encodes CASSSDRDEQYF.

This clone occurred a few times. The J gene is TRBJ1-2, the V gene TRBV19; 10 bases are shared with TRBD1. This CDR3 contains 14 residues. Germline V gene lookup returns CDR1 LNHDA and CDR2 SQIVND (reference sequence). V shed 3 bases, J shed 10 bases, and the junction held 8 bases outside the gene matches. Here the CDR3 DNA reads TGTGCCAGTAGTATCTCGGGACAGGGGAGAACCTACACCTTC. It is translated as CASSISGQGRTYTF.

This clone was seen a handful of times. The V gene is TRBV6-5, the J gene TRBJ1-3, with 7 bases identical to TRBD1. CDR3 length: 15 amino acids. Unmatched junction bases numbered 6, after V lost 6 bases and J lost 1 base. The germline V gene encodes CDR1 MNHEY and CDR2 SVGAGI. Here the CDR3 DNA reads TGTGCCAGCAGCAAAGGGACAGAGTCTGGAAACACCATATATTTT. Protein: CASSKGTESGNTIYF.

V and J are TRBV2 and TRBJ2-1, with 9 bases that match TRBD2. J lost 5 bases, V lost 4 bases, and 3 bases had no gene match. The CDR3 consists of 14 residues. Germline V gene data show CDR1 as SNHLY and CDR2 as FYNNEI. CDR3 sequence reads: CASSGGLANNEQFF. In DNA form, the CDR3 reads TGTGCCAGCAGTGGAGGACTAGCGAACAATGAGCAGTTCTTC.